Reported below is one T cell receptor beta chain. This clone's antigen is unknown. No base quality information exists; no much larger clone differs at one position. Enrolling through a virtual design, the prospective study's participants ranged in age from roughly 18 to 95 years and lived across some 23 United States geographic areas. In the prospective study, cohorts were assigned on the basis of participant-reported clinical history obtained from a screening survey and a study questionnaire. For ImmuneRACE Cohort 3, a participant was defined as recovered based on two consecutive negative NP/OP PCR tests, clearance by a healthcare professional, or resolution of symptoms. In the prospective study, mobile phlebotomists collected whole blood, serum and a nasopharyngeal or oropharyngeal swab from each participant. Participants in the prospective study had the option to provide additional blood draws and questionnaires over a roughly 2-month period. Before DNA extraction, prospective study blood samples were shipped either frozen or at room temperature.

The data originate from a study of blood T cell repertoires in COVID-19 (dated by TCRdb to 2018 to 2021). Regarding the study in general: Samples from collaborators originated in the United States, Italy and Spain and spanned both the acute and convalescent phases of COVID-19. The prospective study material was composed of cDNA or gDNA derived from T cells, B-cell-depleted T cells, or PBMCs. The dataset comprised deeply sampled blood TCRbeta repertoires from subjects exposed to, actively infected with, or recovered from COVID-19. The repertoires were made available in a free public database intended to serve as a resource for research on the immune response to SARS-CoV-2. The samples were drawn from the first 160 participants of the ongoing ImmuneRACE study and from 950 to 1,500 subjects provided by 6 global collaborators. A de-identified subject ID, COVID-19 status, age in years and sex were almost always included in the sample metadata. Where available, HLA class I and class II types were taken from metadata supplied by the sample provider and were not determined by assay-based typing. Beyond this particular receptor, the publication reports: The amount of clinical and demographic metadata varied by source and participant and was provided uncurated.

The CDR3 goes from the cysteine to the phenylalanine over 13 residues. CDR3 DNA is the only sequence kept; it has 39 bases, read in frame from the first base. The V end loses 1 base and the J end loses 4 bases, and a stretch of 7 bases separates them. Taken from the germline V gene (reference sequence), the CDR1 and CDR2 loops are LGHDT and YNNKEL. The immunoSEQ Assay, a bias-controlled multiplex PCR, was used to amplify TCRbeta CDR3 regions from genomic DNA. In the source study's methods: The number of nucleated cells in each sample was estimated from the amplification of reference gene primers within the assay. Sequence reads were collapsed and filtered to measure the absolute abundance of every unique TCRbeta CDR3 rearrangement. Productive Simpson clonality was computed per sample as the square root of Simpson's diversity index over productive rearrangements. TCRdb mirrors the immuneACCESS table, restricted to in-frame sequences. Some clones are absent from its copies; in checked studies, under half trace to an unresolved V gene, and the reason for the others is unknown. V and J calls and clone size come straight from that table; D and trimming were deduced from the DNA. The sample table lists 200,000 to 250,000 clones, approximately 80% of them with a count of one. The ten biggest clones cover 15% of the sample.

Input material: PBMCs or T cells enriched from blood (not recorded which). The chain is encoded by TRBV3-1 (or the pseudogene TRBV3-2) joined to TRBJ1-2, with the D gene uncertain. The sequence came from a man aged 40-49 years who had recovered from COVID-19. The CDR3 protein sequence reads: CASSQVTGYGYTF. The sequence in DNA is TGTGCCAGCAGCCAAGTTACTGGCTATGGCTACACCTTC.